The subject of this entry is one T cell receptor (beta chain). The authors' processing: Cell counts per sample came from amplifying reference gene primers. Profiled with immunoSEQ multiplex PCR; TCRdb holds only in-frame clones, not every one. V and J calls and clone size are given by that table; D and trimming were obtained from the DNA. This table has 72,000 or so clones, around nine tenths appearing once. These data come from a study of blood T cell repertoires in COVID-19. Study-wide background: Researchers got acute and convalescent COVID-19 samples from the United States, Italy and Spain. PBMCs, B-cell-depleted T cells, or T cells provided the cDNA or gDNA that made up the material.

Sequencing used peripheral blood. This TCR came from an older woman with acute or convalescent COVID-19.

DNA of the CDR3: TGTGCCAGCTCGGCTAGCGGGGGGGATCACACCGGGGAGCTGTTTTTT. This translates into CASSASGGDHTGELFF. This chain connects TRBV2 to TRBJ2-2, with 12 bases aligning to TRBD2. With 8 bases clipped from V and 3 bases from J, the junction kept 7 bases outside the gene matches. Germline CDR1 SNHLY, CDR2 FYNNEI. The CDR3 covers 16 residues.